Below are 25 T cell receptor beta chains sequenced from a single sample in a study of shared clonotypes between healthy human individuals. Some clones are missing from TCRdb's copy, which holds only in-frame ones; the method was immunoSEQ multiplex PCR. Of some 980,000 clones in the sample, 60% to 85% were seen once. The sequenced sample was memory CD4+ T cells sorted from blood. Subset noted: CD45RA-negative fraction. These receptors originate from a man aged 18 to 30 in good health.

This clone was observed once. The genes are TRBV7-2 and TRBJ2-3; D gene unclear. Germline V lookup: CDR1 SGHTA, CDR2 FQGNSA. V dropped 3 bases and J dropped 4 bases, with 14 bases sitting between them. The CDR3 extends over 15 amino acids. The CDR3 coding sequence is TGTGCCAGCAGCTTTTCCACCCTTCGGGCAGATACGCAGTATTTT. The encoded protein is CASSFSTLRADTQYF.

This clone was recorded only once. The chain recombines TRBV25-1 with TRBJ2-3; D call uncertain. From germline, CDR1 is MGHDK and CDR2 SYGVNS. The CDR3 loop spans 15 amino acids. With 5 bases removed from V and 0 bases from J, the gap between germline ends came to 12 bases. The CDR3 loop reads CASSHGGPSTDTQYF. In DNA form, the CDR3 reads TGTGCCAGCAGTCATGGCGGTCCAAGCACAGATACGCAGTATTTT. Looking up the rest from reference TRBV25-1 and TRBJ2-3 gives the full variable domain: EADIYQTPRYLVIGTGKKITLECSQTMGHDKMYWYQQDPGMELHLIHYSYGVNSTEKGDLSSESTVSRIRTEHFPLTLESARPSHTSQYLCASSHGGPSTDTQYFGPGTRLTVL.

Notes on this clone: At the DNA level, this CDR3 is encoded by other sequences in the same sample as well. This chain joins TRBV5-6 and TRBJ1-1; D not certain. Trimming pared 0 bases from V and 1 base from J, leaving 4 bases between. The CDR3 consists of 13 residues. The V gene's germline CDR1 is SGHDT and CDR2 YYEEEE. The CDR3 sequence: CASSLASNTEAFF. The DNA for the CDR3 is TGTGCCAGCAGCTTGGCCTCGAACACTGAAGCTTTCTTT. Drawing the rest from reference TRBV5-6 and TRBJ1-1, the complete variable domain is DAGVTQSPTHLIKTRGQQVTLRCSPKSGHDTVSWYQQALGQGPQFIFQYYEEEERQRGNFPDRFSGHQFPNYSSELNVNALLLGDSALYLCASSLASNTEAFFGQGTRLTVV.

The V call is TRBV12-5, the J call TRBJ2-6; D remains ambiguous. The CDR3 sequence is 14 residues long. V lost 3 bases and J lost 0, with 3 bases in between. From germline, CDR1 is LGHNT and CDR2 FRNRAP. The CDR3 reads CASGFSSGANVLTF. The CDR3 bases are TGTGCTAGTGGTTTTAGCTCTGGGGCCAACGTCCTGACTTTC.

This clone was seen just once. A much more abundant neighbour one base away suggests this may be a read error. The sample holds other DNA sequences that translate to the same CDR3. The chain links TRBV6-6 to TRBJ2-5; no definite D call. The CDR3 totals 11 residues. Germline lookup yields CDR1 MNHNY and CDR2 SVGAGI (reference sequence). Trimming cost V 3 bases and J 5 bases, with 4 bases left between them. The CDR3 loop is CASSYRETQYF. The CDR3, as DNA: TGTGCCAGCAGTTATAGGGAGACCCAGTACTTC.

The gene calls are TRBV5-1 and TRBJ1-3, with D unclear. The CDR3 consists of 14 residues. Germline V gene data show CDR1 as SGHRS and CDR2 as YFSETQ. V lost 3 bases and J lost 3, with 10 bases in between. The CDR3 is CASSSAGYGNTIYF. CDR3 in DNA: TGCGCCAGCAGCTCGGCGGGGTATGGAAACACCATATATTTT.

The chain has TRBV11-2 and TRBJ2-5; D uncertain. The J call is doubtful: the DNA matches TRBJ2-7 better. CDR3 size: 13 residues. Per germline, CDR1 SGHAT and CDR2 FQNNGV. The DNA for the CDR3 is TGTGCCAGCAGCTTAGGCCCGGCCTACGAGCAGTACTTC. This translates into CASSLGPAYEQYF.

The chain's CDR3 is CASSLVRGNEKLFF. The CDR3 region has the DNA TGTGCCAGCAGCTTAGTAAGGGGTAATGAAAAACTGTTTTTT. This chain connects TRBV7-2 to TRBJ1-4; tentatively, D is TRBD1 (5 bases). V gave up 1 base and J gave up 4 bases, with 7 bases separating them. The germline CDR1 and CDR2 sequences are SGHTA and FQGNSA. The CDR3 totals 14 residues.

The gene calls are TRBV30 and TRBJ1-6, with a tentative D call TRBD1 (6 bases). Trimming took 3 bases from V and 3 from J, leaving 6 bases between them. Germline CDR1 is GTSNPN and CDR2 is SVGIG (reference sequence). The CDR3 covers 13 residues. The CDR3 sequence: CAWRDSYNSPLHF. The CDR3 coding sequence is TGTGCCTGGAGGGACAGCTATAATTCACCCCTCCACTTT. The whole variable domain, filled in from reference TRBV30 and TRBJ1-6, reads SQTIHQWPATLVQPVGSPLSLECTVEGTSNPNLYWYRQAAGRGLQLLFYSVGIGQISSEVPQNLSASRPQDRQFILSSKKLLLSDSGFYLCAWRDSYNSPLHFGNGTRLTVT.

The rearrangement links TRBV7-2 to TRBJ1-6; D is undetermined. The germline CDR1 and CDR2 sequences are SGHTA and FQGNSA. The CDR3 loop spans 14 amino acids. Between the trimmed V and J ends, which lost 5 bases and 7 bases, there was a span of 12 bases. The DNA for the CDR3 is TGTGCCAGCAGCCAAGGACTTAACAATTCACCCCTCCACTTT. This codes for CASSQGLNNSPLHF.

This chain joins TRBV29-1 and TRBJ2-3, with D possibly TRBD1 on 5 matching bases. This CDR3 comprises 14 residues. Germline V gene lookup returns CDR1 SQVTM and CDR2 ANQGSEA. V was trimmed by 1 base and J by 6 bases, leaving 14 bases between them. The CDR3: CSVEGQAGRDTQYF. As DNA, the CDR3 is TGCAGCGTTGAAGGTCAGGCAGGGCGGGATACGCAGTATTTT.

The gene calls are TRBV29-1 and TRBJ2-3; D may be TRBD2 (5 bases). The CDR3 has 13 amino acids. Trimming left V 4 bases short and J 6 bases short, with 14 bases between. CDR1 SQVTM and CDR2 ANQGSEA come from the germline V gene. Here the CDR3 reads CSVAGPGGDTQYF. DNA for the CDR3: TGCAGCGTTGCCGGACCAGGAGGTGATACGCAGTATTTT.

The chain couples TRBV18 to TRBJ2-2; no clear D gene. The CDR3 length is 17 residues. Germline assignment: CDR1 KGHSH and CDR2 LQKENI. Trimming removed 2 bases at V and 0 bases at J, with 13 bases between. The chain's CDR3 is CASSPWTTLTNTGELFF. Written as DNA, the CDR3 is TGTGCCAGCTCACCATGGACCACGCTTACGAACACCGGGGAGCTGTTTTTT.

J is TRBJ2-7 and V is TRBV7-2; D remains ambiguous. Germline V gene data show CDR1 as SGHTA and CDR2 as FQGNSA. The CDR3 runs 14 residues. Trimming pared 1 base from V and 4 bases from J, leaving 11 bases between. CDR3 in amino acids: CASSLEGGFYEQYF. In DNA, the CDR3 is TGTGCCAGCAGCTTAGAGGGTGGATTTTACGAGCAGTACTTC. Using reference TRBV7-2 and TRBJ2-7 for the parts outside the CDR3, the full variable domain is GAGVSQSPSNKVTEKGKDVELRCDPISGHTALYWYRQSLGQGLEFLIYFQGNSAPDKSGLPSDRFSAERTGGSVSTLTIQRTQQEDSAVYLCASSLEGGFYEQYFGPGTRLTVT.

J is TRBJ1-1 and V is TRBV7-3; D ambiguous. This CDR3 contains 14 residues. Trimming removed 0 bases at V and 1 base at J, with 6 bases between. The germline V gene has CDR1 SGHTA and CDR2 FQGTGA. The CDR3 here is CASSLTGRNTEAFF. The CDR3 region has the DNA TGTGCCAGCAGCTTAACTGGGAGGAACACTGAAGCTTTCTTT.

A single count supports this clone. A far more abundant clone sits one base away, making this likely a read error. This sequence joins TRBV11-3 and TRBJ2-1, with D unresolved. Germline V CDR1 and CDR2: SGHNT, YENEEA. CDR3 size: 15 residues. The V and J ends lost 1 base and 0 bases respectively, with 7 bases between them. Written as DNA, the CDR3 is TGTGCCAGCAGCTTAGCCCAGAGCTCCTACAATGAGCAGTTCTTC. Its translation: CASSLAQSSYNEQFF.

The chain employs TRBV19 and TRBJ1-6, with 9 bases matching TRBD1. The CDR3 loop spans 14 amino acids. Trimming removed 6 bases from V and 9 bases from J; junction bases left unmatched: 6. The germline gives CDR1 LNHDA, CDR2 SQIVND (reference sequence). The CDR3 is CASRVDRGTSPLHF. The CDR3 DNA reads as TGTGCCAGTAGGGTGGACAGGGGTACTTCACCCCTCCACTTT. Supplemented by reference TRBV19 and TRBJ1-6, the full variable domain reads DGGITQSPKYLFRKEGQNVTLSCEQNLNHDAMYWYRQDPGQGLRLIYYSQIVNDFQKGDIAEGYSVSREKKESFPLTVTSAQKNPTAFYLCASRVDRGTSPLHFGNGTRLTVT.

About this clone: Other DNA variants within this sample encode the same CDR3. This chain uses TRBV6-6 with TRBJ2-3, with a possible D match to TRBD2 (5 bases). V lost 0 bases, J lost 0 bases, and 7 bases lay in between. Germline CDR1 and CDR2: MNHNY and SVGAGI (reference sequence). The CDR3 contains 15 residues. The CDR3 nucleotides are TGTGCCAGCAGTTACTCACGGGGAAGCACAGATACGCAGTATTTT. Translation: CASSYSRGSTDTQYF.

V and J are TRBV27 and TRBJ2-6, with D maybe TRBD2 (6 bases). This CDR3 has 16 amino acids. V was trimmed by 6 bases and J by 10 bases, leaving 22 bases between them. The germline V gene has CDR1 MNHEY and CDR2 SMNVEV (reference sequence). The CDR3 loop reads CASSILGRGGRNVLTF. The CDR3 nucleotides are TGTGCCAGCAGCATTCTTGGCCGGGGAGGTCGAAACGTCCTGACTTTC.

This chain joins TRBV5-1 and TRBJ2-3, with D perhaps assigned TRBD1 or TRBD2 (5 bases each). The CDR3 runs 15 residues. The V gene lost 0 bases and the J gene lost 4 bases, with 12 bases spanning the gap. From germline, CDR1 is SGHRS and CDR2 YFSETQ. The CDR3 DNA is TGCGCCAGCAGCTTGGGAGGGGCCTGGGCAGATACGCAGTATTTT. This gives the protein CASSLGGAWADTQYF.

This chain joins TRBV7-2 and TRBJ2-1; TRBD2 is a possible D gene (6 bases). The CDR3 is 15 residues long. Trimming took off 3 bases at V and 9 bases at J, with 18 bases between the two ends. Germline V gene data show CDR1 as SGHTA and CDR2 as FQGNSA. The CDR3 region has the DNA TGTGCCAGCAGCTTGGATCTAACTAGCTCCGGTGAGCAGTTCTTC. Translating gives CASSLDLTSSGEQFF.

Of note for this clone: This CDR3 is also generated by other DNA sequences in the sample. The chain links TRBV5-8 to TRBJ1-2; D is undetermined. V lost 2 bases, J lost 2 bases, and 7 bases lay in between. Germline-derived CDR1 and CDR2 are SGHTS and YDEGEE. This CDR3 is built from 13 residues. The CDR3 here is CASSFDPNYGYTF. CDR3 in DNA: TGTGCCAGCAGCTTTGACCCAAACTATGGCTACACCTTC.

The chain uses TRBV7-2 and TRBJ2-1, with 10 bases that match TRBD2. The trim removed 5 bases at V and 2 bases at J, leaving 6 bases unmatched. Germline assignment: CDR1 SGHTA and CDR2 FQGNSA. CDR3 length: 16 residues. The CDR3 sequence is CASSPVAGGAYNEQFF. The CDR3 DNA sequence: TGTGCCAGCAGCCCCGTAGCGGGGGGCGCCTACAATGAGCAGTTCTTC.

This clone occurred once. The rearrangement joins TRBV6-5 to TRBJ1-2; D not certain. Trimming removed 8 bases at V and 5 bases at J, with 12 bases between. Per germline, CDR1 MNHEY and CDR2 SVGAGI. The length of the CDR3 is 12 residues. The CDR3 protein is CASATDRYGYTF. The DNA of the CDR3 is TGTGCCAGCGCTACGGACCGTTATGGCTACACCTTC.

The V and J genes are TRBV11-2 and TRBJ2-1; TRBD1 is a possible D gene (6 bases). The germline CDR1 and CDR2 sequences are SGHAT and FQNNGV. The V end lost 3 bases, the J end lost 8 bases, and 17 bases lay between the germline ends. CDR3 size: 15 residues. CDR3 nucleotide sequence: TGTGCCAGCAGCTTTAGAGGAGGTGGGGGCGATGAGCAGTTCTTC. This codes for CASSFRGGGGDEQFF.